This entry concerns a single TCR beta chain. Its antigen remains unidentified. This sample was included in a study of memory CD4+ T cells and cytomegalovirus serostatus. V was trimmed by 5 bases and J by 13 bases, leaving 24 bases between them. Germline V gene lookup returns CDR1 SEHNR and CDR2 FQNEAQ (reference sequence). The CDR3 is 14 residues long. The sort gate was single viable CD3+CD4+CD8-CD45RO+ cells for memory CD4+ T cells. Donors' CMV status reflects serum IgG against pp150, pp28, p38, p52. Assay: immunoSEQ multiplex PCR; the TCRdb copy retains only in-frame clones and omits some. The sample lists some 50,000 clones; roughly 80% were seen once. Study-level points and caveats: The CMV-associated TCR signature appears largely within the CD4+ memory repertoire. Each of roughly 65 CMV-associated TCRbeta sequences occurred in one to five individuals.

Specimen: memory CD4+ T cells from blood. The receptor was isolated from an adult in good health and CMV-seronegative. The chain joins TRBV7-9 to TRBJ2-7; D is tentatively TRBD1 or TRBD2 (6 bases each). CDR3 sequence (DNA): TGTGCCAGCAGCCCTTGGATAGGGACTGACAGGTTTTACTTC. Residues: CASSPWIGTDRFYF.